One sample yielded the 27 T cell receptor beta chains listed below, sequenced in a study of T cells in Graves' hyperthyroidism and ophthalmopathy. Template material for amplifying TCR beta CDR3 regions consisted of RNA transcripts. First-round RT-PCR of the TCR CDR3 relied on the HTBI primer set. TCRdb reprocessed the multiplex PCR reads via MiXCR and lists one record per CDR3 protein. The repertoire includes a few hundred thousand distinct CDR3 sequences, more than 45% of them detected once, and around 7.7% sits in the top ten. Input material: peripheral blood or thyroid tissue (not recorded which). The receptors come from a woman younger than 35 with Graves' hyperthyroidism.

This clonotype occurred many times. V gene TRBV2 combines with J gene TRBJ1-5; D unresolved. V shed 8 bases and J shed 0 bases, with 20 bases lying between them. Germline CDR1 reads SNHLY; CDR2 reads FYNNEI. The CDR3 covers 17 residues. CDR3 region: CASAGDIGSNSNQPQHF. DNA for the CDR3: TGTGCCAGCGCCGGAGACATCGGATCTAATAGCAATCAGCCCCAGCATTTT.

This clonotype has more than one count but fewer than ten. Possible read error: a much larger clone is one base away. The J gene is TRBJ2-2, the V gene TRBV20-1, with a tentative D call TRBD2 (6 bases). The CDR3 totals 15 residues. From germline, CDR1 is DFQATT and CDR2 SNEGSKA (reference sequence). Written as DNA, the CDR3 is TGCAGTGCCAACCCCGGGACTGATCCTACCGGGGAGCTGCTTTTT. Residues: CSANPGTDPTGELLF.

V gene TRBV7-2 combines with J gene TRBJ2-7; D remains unclear. Per germline, CDR1 SGHTA and CDR2 FQGNSA. The CDR3 has 14 residues. With 1 base removed from V and 2 bases from J, the gap between germline ends came to 9 bases. The DNA for the CDR3 is TGTGCCAGCAGCTTAGTCGACTCTACCTACGAGCAGTACTTC. Protein sequence: CASSLVDSTYEQYF. Together with reference TRBV7-2 and TRBJ2-7, the CDR3 gives the full variable domain: GAGVSQSPSNKVTEKGKDVELRCDPISGHTALYWYRQSLGQGLEFLIYFQGNSAPDKSGLPSDRFSAERTGGSVSTLTIQRTQQEDSAVYLCASSLVDSTYEQYFGPGTRLTVT.

This clonotype occurred a few times. This chain joins TRBV2 and TRBJ2-1; 11 bases line up with TRBD2. The germline V gene encodes CDR1 SNHLY and CDR2 FYNNEI. J lost 9 bases, V lost 6 bases, and 4 bases had no gene match. The CDR3 is 13 amino acids. The CDR3 loop is CASRLAGEGEQFF. The CDR3 nucleotides are TGTGCCAGCAGACTAGCGGGAGAGGGTGAGCAGTTCTTC.

This chain links TRBV9 with TRBJ1-4; D not certain. The germline V gene has CDR1 SGDLS and CDR2 YYNGEE. The CDR3 runs 11 residues. V lost 3 bases and J 13 bases, leaving 10 bases between the germline ends. CDR3 DNA: TGTGCCAGCAGCGCCATGGAGGGACTGTTTTTT. As protein: CASSAMEGLFF.

Many counts were recorded for this clonotype. The genes are TRBV10-3 and TRBJ1-6, with 8 bases that match TRBD1. The CDR3 sequence is 15 residues long. Germline CDR1 is ENHRY and CDR2 is SYGVKD. Trimming at V came to 1 base and at J to 10 bases, leaving 6 bases not matched to a gene. This chain's CDR3 is CAISEFDRGDSPLHF. CDR3 nucleotide sequence: TGTGCCATCAGTGAGTTTGACAGGGGAGACTCACCCCTCCACTTT.

This clonotype has ten or more counts. The rearrangement uses TRBV24-1 and TRBJ1-2; D uncertain. The CDR3 runs 12 residues. Germline CDR1 and CDR2: KGHDR and SFDVKD. V dropped 4 bases and J dropped 4 bases, with 6 bases sitting between them. The CDR3 coding sequence is TGTGCCACCAGTGACAGCGCCTATGGCTACACCTTC. It specifies CATSDSAYGYTF.

This clonotype showed up many times. This chain uses TRBV2 with TRBJ2-7, with 12 nucleotides matching TRBD2. Unmatched junction bases numbered 5, after V lost 5 bases and J lost 3 bases. Germline loops: CDR1 SNHLY, CDR2 FYNNEI. The CDR3 has 15 residues. CDR3 in amino acids: CASSPTGLAGYEQYF. CDR3 in DNA: TGTGCCAGCAGTCCGACGGGACTAGCGGGCTACGAGCAGTACTTC. The variable domain in full, completed from reference TRBV2 and TRBJ2-7, reads EPEVTQTPSHQVTQMGQEVILRCVPISNHLYFYWYRQILGQKVEFLVSFYNNEISEKSEIFDDQFSVERPDGSNFTLKIRSTKLEDSAMYFCASSPTGLAGYEQYFGPGTRLTVT.

This clonotype was found many times. This chain connects TRBV7-9 to TRBJ1-4; D might be TRBD1 (5 bases). The CDR3 runs 15 residues. Germline lookup yields CDR1 SEHNR and CDR2 FQNEAQ (reference sequence). The germline V and J ends were trimmed by 1 base and 7 bases, with 13 bases remaining between them. CDR3 protein: CASSLGAGLAEKLFF. In nucleotides, the CDR3 is TGTGCCAGCAGCTTAGGCGCAGGGCTGGCTGAAAAACTGTTTTTT.

The V gene is TRBV10-3, the J gene TRBJ1-2, with D tentatively TRBD1 (5 bases). Trimming stripped 7 bases from V and 4 bases from J, with 16 bases between. CDR3 length: 14 amino acids. In germline, CDR1 is ENHRY, CDR2 SYGVKD. The CDR3 nucleotides are TGTGCCATCACTGGGGAGAGGGGAAGCTATGGCTACACCTTC. It encodes CAITGERGSYGYTF.

This clonotype came up once. The V and J genes are TRBV29-1 and TRBJ1-2; 10 positions agree with TRBD1. Trimming cost V 3 bases and J 7 bases; bases outside gene matches: 5. From germline, CDR1 is SQVTM and CDR2 ANQGSEA. This CDR3 has 13 amino acids. CDR3 DNA: TGCAGCGTTGAGACAGGGGGCGCGGCTGGCTACACCTTC. This codes for CSVETGGAAGYTF. The variable domain in full, with the rest retrieved from reference TRBV29-1 and TRBJ1-2, is SAVISQKPSRDICQRGTSLTIQCQVDSQVTMMFWYRQQPGQSLTLIATANQGSEATYESGFVIDKFPISRPNLTFSTLTVSNMSPEDSSIYLCSVETGGAAGYTFGSGTRLTVV.

In this sample, this clonotype turned up a few times. V gene TRBV3-1 combines with J gene TRBJ1-2; 8 bases match TRBD1. With 6 bases clipped from V and 4 bases from J, the junction kept 10 bases outside the gene matches. CDR1 and CDR2 from the germline V gene are LGHDT and YNNKEL (reference sequence). This CDR3 has 15 amino acids. As DNA, the CDR3 is TGTGCCAGCAGACCGACAGGGGCCCAGGGCTATGGCTACACCTTC. Translated, it gives CASRPTGAQGYGYTF.

This chain links TRBV20-1 with TRBJ1-4, with unresolved D. CDR3 length: 13 residues. Germline V gene lookup returns CDR1 DFQATT and CDR2 SNEGSKA (reference sequence). Trimming left V 1 base short and J 7 bases short, with 10 bases between. This chain's CDR3 is CSARGRIFEKLFF. The DNA for the CDR3 is TGCAGTGCTAGAGGCCGAATTTTTGAAAAACTGTTTTTT.

This clonotype occurred many times. The V call is TRBV5-1, the J call TRBJ1-2; 8 bases agree with TRBD1. Per the germline V gene, CDR1 is SGHRS and CDR2 is YFSETQ. V lost 2 bases to trimming and J lost 4 bases; unmatched junction nucleotides: 10. The CDR3 is 16 amino acids. The chain's CDR3 is CASSLISGTGVYGYTF. In DNA form, the CDR3 reads TGCGCCAGCAGCTTAATTTCCGGGACAGGAGTCTATGGCTACACCTTC.

The V gene is TRBV5-1, the J gene TRBJ1-4, with D unresolved. CDR3 size: 14 residues. V was cut by 0 bases and J by 6 bases, with 9 bases left in between. From germline, CDR1 is SGHRS and CDR2 YFSETQ. The CDR3 loop reads CASSLVGGDEKLFF. The CDR3 coding sequence is TGCGCCAGCAGCTTGGTAGGCGGGGATGAAAAACTGTTTTTT.

The table lists this clonotype with many counts. The V and J genes are TRBV20-1 and TRBJ1-1; D not resolved. The germline V and J ends were trimmed by 0 bases and 1 base, with 9 bases remaining between them. Germline values: CDR1 DFQATT, CDR2 SNEGSKA (reference sequence). The CDR3 sequence is 14 residues long. The CDR3 DNA reads as TGCAGTGCTAGAGATTACGAAGAGAACACTGAAGCTTTCTTT. Protein product: CSARDYEENTEAFF.

CDR3 DNA: TGTGCCAGCAGTTTACGGGAGGCAGATACGCAGTATTTT. Translation gives CASSLREADTQYF. J is TRBJ2-3 and V is TRBV6-5; TRBD2 aligns across 7 bases. V gave up 4 bases and J gave up 4 bases; unmatched junction bases: 2. The CDR3 spans 13 residues. Germline CDR1 is MNHEY and CDR2 is SVGAGI.

The sample holds one count of this clonotype. This CDR3 reads CSVDGRGDRGSYTF. The DNA of the CDR3 is TGCAGCGTTGACGGAAGGGGGGACAGGGGTAGCTACACCTTC. V gene TRBV29-1 combines with J gene TRBJ1-2, with TRBD1 matching 10 bases. Germline CDR1 reads SQVTM; CDR2 reads ANQGSEA. The CDR3 length is 14 residues. The ends lost 3 bases at V and 9 bases at J; junction bases unmatched: 10.

In the case of this clonotype: It may be a read error: a sequence one base away is much more abundant. The chain's CDR3 is CAISVGQTEAFF. CDR3 nucleotides: TGTGCCATCAGTGTCGGACAGACTGAAGCTTTCTTT. V usage is TRBV10-3 and J usage is TRBJ1-1, with D perhaps TRBD1 (6 bases). From germline, CDR1 is ENHRY and CDR2 SYGVKD. Between the trimmed V and J ends, which lost 4 bases and 5 bases, there was a span of 8 bases. CDR3 size: 12 residues.

The rearrangement uses TRBV24-1 and TRBJ2-5; the D gene is possibly TRBD1 (5 bases). Germline-derived CDR1 and CDR2 are KGHDR and SFDVKD. The V and J ends lost 2 bases and 9 bases respectively, with 21 bases between them. There are 16 residues in the CDR3. The CDR3 DNA reads TGTGCCACCAGTGATTCGGGCAGGGTAAGCAATCAGCCCCAGTACTTC. Protein: CATSDSGRVSNQPQYF.

This clonotype was seen more than once but under ten times. The rearrangement joins TRBV4-1 to TRBJ2-7; TRBD1 matches at 8 bases. V was pared by 4 bases and J by 0 bases, with 5 bases of the junction left unmatched. CDR3 length: 15 residues. From germline, CDR1 is MGHRA and CDR2 YSYEKL. The CDR3 is CASSRPTGVSYEQYF. As DNA, the CDR3 is TGCGCCAGCAGCCGACCGACAGGGGTCTCCTACGAGCAGTACTTC.

The rearrangement joins TRBV20-1 to TRBJ1-1, with no clear D. The germline gives CDR1 DFQATT, CDR2 SNEGSKA (reference sequence). Trimming shortened V by 6 bases and J by 1 base, and 15 bases separated the two germline ends. This CDR3 is built from 14 residues. The CDR3 loop is CSAQREWGNTEAFF. In nucleotides, the CDR3 is TGCAGTGCCCAACGGGAGTGGGGGAACACTGAAGCTTTCTTT.

The rearrangement uses TRBV27 and TRBJ2-2; 8 bases are shared with TRBD2. Germline-derived CDR1 and CDR2 are MNHEY and SMNVEV (reference sequence). CDR3 length: 16 amino acids. V lost 1 base to trimming and J lost 4 bases; unmatched junction nucleotides: 5. The CDR3 loop reads CASSLYAGGSTGELFF. The CDR3 DNA follows: TGTGCCAGCAGTTTATATGCGGGAGGTAGCACCGGGGAGCTGTTTTTT.

The V gene is TRBV24-1, the J gene TRBJ2-5; D tentatively reads TRBD1 or TRBD2 (5 bases each). Judging by the DNA end, TRBJ2-1 fits better; the J call may be wrong. Germline values: CDR1 KGHDR, CDR2 SFDVKD. The CDR3 loop spans 14 amino acids. In DNA, the CDR3 is TGTGCCACCAGTGATTGGGAGCAGGGACATGAGCAGTTCTTC. Translation: CATSDWEQGHEQFF.

The rearrangement uses TRBV10-3 and TRBJ2-7; TRBD2 is a possible D gene (6 bases). Trimming removed 6 bases from V and 6 bases from J, with 15 bases in between. Germline-derived CDR1 and CDR2 are ENHRY and SYGVKD. This CDR3 has 13 amino acids. Here the CDR3 DNA reads TGTGCCATCAGGGTTCCCGGGAGTAGCGAGCAGTACTTC. Protein: CAIRVPGSSEQYF.

This clonotype was counted many times. The CDR3 bases are TGTGCCAGCAGTGAATTGGGGAGCGCGGGGGCCCGGGACGAGCAGTACTTC. Amino acid sequence: CASSELGSAGARDEQYF. The chain couples TRBV25-1 to TRBJ2-7; weak D call: TRBD2 (7 bases). The CDR3 contains 17 residues. The germline CDR1 and CDR2 sequences are MGHDK and SYGVNS. Trimming cost V 1 base and J 5 bases, with 21 bases left between them.

The chain carries TRBV18 and TRBJ2-2, with 15 bases fitting TRBD2. The J segment lost 3 bases and the V segment lost 0 bases, leaving 5 bases of the junction unmatched. CDR1 and CDR2 from the germline V gene are KGHSH and LQKENI. CDR3 length: 19 amino acids. The CDR3 region has the DNA TGTGCCAGCTCACCACCGGGACTAGCGGGAGGTGTCGACACCGGGGAGCTGTTTTTT. Encoded protein: CASSPPGLAGGVDTGELFF.